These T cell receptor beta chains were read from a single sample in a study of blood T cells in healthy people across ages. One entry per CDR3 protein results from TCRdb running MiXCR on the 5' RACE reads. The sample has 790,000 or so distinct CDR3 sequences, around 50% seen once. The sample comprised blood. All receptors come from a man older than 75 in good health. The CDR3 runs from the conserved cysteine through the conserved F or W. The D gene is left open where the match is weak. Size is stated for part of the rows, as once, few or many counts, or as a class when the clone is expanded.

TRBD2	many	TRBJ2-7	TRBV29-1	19	TGCAGCGTTGAAGATGGGGGACTAGCGGGAGAACTCAACTCCTACGAGCAGTACTTC	CSVEDGGLAGELNSYEQYF
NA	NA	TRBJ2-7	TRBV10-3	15	TGTGCCATCAGAGATAATGCAGGGCTCGTCTACGAGCAGTACTTC	CAIRDNAGLVYEQYF
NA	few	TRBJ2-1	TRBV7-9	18	TGTGCCAGCAGCCCATTCACTCTACTGGACGGGTCGTCAAATGAGCAGTTCTTC	CASSPFTLLDGSSNEQFF
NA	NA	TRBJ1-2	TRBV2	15	TGTGCCAGCACTAACTACAGGTCCTCCAACTACGGCTACACCTTC	CASTNYRSSNYGYTF
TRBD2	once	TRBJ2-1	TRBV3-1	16	TGTGCCAGCAGCCAAAGTTGGACTAGCGGGTTCAATGAGCAGTTCTTC	CASSQSWTSGFNEQFF
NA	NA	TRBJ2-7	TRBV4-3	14	TGCGCCAGCAGCCAAGGGCTAGCTAACTACGGGCAGTACTTC	CASSQGLANYGQYF
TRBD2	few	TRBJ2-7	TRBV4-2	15	TGTGCCAGCAGCCAAAATGGACTAGCGGGAGACGAGCAGTACTTC	CASSQNGLAGDEQYF
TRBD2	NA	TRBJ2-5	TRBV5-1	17	TGCGCCAGCAGCTTGGGACTAGCGGGAGCCGGCCTAGAGACCCAGTACTTC	CASSLGLAGAGLETQYF
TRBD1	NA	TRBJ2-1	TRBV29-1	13	TGCAGCGCGACTACAGGGGGTTCCTACGAGCAGTTCTTC	CSATTGGSYEQFF
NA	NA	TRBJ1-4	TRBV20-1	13	TGCAGTGCTACACAGGGACGTAGGGAAAAACTGTTTTTT	CSATQGRREKLFF
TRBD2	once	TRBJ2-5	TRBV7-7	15	TGTGCTAGCAGCTCCGGACTAGCGGGAGTTAGTGAGCAGTACTTC	CASSSGLAGVSEQYF
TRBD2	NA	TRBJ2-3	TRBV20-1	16	TGCAGTGCTACCCTCAGGACTAGCGGGAGCGCAGATACGCAGTATTTT	CSATLRTSGSADTQYF
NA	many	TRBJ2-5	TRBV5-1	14	TGCGCCAGCCAGACCGGGCTAGTCGGTGAGACCCAGTACTTC	CASQTGLVGETQYF
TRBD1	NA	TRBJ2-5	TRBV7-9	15	TGTGCCAGCAGCATCGGACAGGGGGGGTTGGAGACCCAGTACTTC	CASSIGQGGLETQYF
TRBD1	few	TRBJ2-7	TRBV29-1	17	TGCAGCGTTGAGGGGGCGATGTCATCAGGGGGTTCCTACGAGCAGTACTTC	CSVEGAMSSGGSYEQYF
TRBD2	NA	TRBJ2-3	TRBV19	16	TGTGCCAGTAGTAGGCCGGGACTAGCGGGAGTGGTTACGCAGTATTTT	CASSRPGLAGVVTQYF
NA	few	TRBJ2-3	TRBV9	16	TGTGCCAGCAGCGGGGGAGGTATTGAACGCACAGATACGCAGTATTTT	CASSGGGIERTDTQYF
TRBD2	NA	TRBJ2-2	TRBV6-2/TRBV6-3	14	TGTGCCAGCAGGGCAGCGGGACACACCGGGGAGCTGTTTTTT	CASRAAGHTGELFF
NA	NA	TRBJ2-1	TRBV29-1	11	TGCAGCGGGGGTGTCCCGGATGAGCAGTTCTTC	CSGGVPDEQFF
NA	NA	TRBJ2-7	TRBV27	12	TGTGCCAGCAGAGGACAGTTCTACGAGCAGTACTTC	CASRGQFYEQYF